This TCR beta chain was identified in a study of blood T cell repertoires in COVID-19. Across the study: PBMCs, B-cell-depleted T cells, or T cells provided the cDNA or gDNA that made up the material.

Original data processing: Amplification of reference gene primers provided the estimated nucleated cell counts. Only in-frame clones appear in the TCRdb table, and some are missing; sequencing was by immunoSEQ multiplex PCR. The V and J calls and clone size are taken from that table; D and trimming were inferred from the DNA. The data contain roughly 120,000 clones, roughly four fifths of them seen just once; the ten biggest clones take up 6%. This CDR3 is built from 15 residues. CDR1 is LNHNV and CDR2 is YYDKDF in the germline V gene (reference sequence). Trimming took 3 bases from V and 4 from J, leaving 13 bases between them.

The sequence was collected from a man aged 80 or over with COVID-19, enrolled during active disease. Source material: peripheral blood. The chain carries TRBV15 and TRBJ1-5, with D possibly matching TRBD1 (6 bases). The CDR3 region is CATSSHRAPNQPQHF. The CDR3 DNA follows: TGTGCCACCAGCAGCCACAGGGCCCCGAATCAGCCCCAGCATTTT.